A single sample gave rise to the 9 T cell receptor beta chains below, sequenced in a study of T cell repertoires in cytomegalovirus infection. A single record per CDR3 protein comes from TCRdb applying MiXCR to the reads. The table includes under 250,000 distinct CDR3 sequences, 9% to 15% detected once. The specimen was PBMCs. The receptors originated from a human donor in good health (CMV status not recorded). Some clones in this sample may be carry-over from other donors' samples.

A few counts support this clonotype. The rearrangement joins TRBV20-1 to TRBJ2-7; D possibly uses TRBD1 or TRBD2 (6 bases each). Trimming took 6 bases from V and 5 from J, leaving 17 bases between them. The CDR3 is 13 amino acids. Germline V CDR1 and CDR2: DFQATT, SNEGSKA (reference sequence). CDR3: CSATRGAQNEQYF. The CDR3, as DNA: TGCAGTGCGACGAGGGGGGCGCAGAACGAGCAGTACTTC.

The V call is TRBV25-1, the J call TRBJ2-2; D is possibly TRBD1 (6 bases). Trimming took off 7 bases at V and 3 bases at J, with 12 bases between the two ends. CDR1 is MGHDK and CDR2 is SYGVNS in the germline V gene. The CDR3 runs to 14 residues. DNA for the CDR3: TGTGCCAGCATAGGCAGGGGAGACACCGGGGAGCTGTTTTTT. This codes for CASIGRGDTGELFF.

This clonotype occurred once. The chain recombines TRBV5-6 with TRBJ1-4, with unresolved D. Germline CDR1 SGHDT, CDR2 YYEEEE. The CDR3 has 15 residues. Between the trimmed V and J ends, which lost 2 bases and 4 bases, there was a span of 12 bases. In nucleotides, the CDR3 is TGTGCCAGCAGCTTTTCATTCGGATTTAATGAAAAACTGTTTTTT. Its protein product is CASSFSFGFNEKLFF. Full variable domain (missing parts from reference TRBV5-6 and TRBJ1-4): DAGVTQSPTHLIKTRGQQVTLRCSPKSGHDTVSWYQQALGQGPQFIFQYYEEEERQRGNFPDRFSGHQFPNYSSELNVNALLLGDSALYLCASSFSFGFNEKLFFGSGTQLSVL.

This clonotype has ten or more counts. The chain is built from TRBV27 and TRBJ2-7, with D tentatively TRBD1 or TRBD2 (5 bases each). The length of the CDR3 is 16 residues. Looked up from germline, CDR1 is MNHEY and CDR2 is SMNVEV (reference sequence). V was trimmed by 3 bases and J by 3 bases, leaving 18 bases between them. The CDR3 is CASSFLGRTVFYEQYF. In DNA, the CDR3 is TGTGCCAGCAGTTTCCTGGGACGGACTGTTTTCTACGAGCAGTACTTC.

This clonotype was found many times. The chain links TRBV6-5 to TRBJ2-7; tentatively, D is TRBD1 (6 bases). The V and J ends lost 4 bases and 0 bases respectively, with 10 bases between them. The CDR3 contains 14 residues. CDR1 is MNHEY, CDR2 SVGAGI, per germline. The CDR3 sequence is CASSSHRDSYEQYF. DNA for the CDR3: TGTGCCAGCAGTTCCCACAGGGACTCCTACGAGCAGTACTTC.

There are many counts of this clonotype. The CDR3 DNA follows: TGTGCCATCAGCCCCAGGGGGAGTACTGAAGCTTTCTTT. It yields the protein CAISPRGSTEAFF. The V and J genes are TRBV10-3 and TRBJ1-1, with TRBD1 identical over 7 bases. The CDR3 has 13 residues. Germline V lookup: CDR1 ENHRY, CDR2 SYGVKD. V was pared by 6 bases and J by 5 bases, with 6 bases of the junction left unmatched.

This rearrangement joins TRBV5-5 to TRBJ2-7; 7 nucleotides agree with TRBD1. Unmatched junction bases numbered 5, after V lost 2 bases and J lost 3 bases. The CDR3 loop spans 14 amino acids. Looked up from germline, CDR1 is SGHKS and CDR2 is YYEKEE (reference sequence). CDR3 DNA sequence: TGTGCCAGCAGCTTCGGGACAGATGGCTACGAGCAGTACTTC. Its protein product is CASSFGTDGYEQYF.

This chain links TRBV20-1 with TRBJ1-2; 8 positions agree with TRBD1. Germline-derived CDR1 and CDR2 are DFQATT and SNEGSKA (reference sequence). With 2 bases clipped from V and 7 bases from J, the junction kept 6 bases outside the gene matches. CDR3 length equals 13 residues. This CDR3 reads CSARPSTGGGYTF. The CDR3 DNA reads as TGCAGTGCTAGACCTTCTACAGGGGGTGGCTACACCTTC.

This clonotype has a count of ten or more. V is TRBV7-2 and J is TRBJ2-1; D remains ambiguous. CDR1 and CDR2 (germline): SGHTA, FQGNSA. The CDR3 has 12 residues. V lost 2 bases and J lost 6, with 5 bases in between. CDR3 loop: CASSLIRNEQFF. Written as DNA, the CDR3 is TGTGCCAGCAGCTTAATACGCAATGAGCAGTTCTTC.